Listed below are T cell receptor beta chains from one sample, sequenced in a study of blood T cell repertoires in COVID-19. Some clones are missing from TCRdb's copy, which holds only in-frame ones; the method was immunoSEQ multiplex PCR. Of around 100,000 clones listed, roughly 82% are singletons. Sequencing used peripheral blood. The receptors stem from a man between 60 and 70 years old with acute or convalescent COVID-19. Each CDR3 is given with its conserved first and last residue. D genes are given only for firm matches. Clone size appears in some rows only: once, few, many, or a class for an expanded clone.

>TRBJ2-5|TRBV3-1/TRBV3-2|NA|TRBD2
CASSRNGLGIQTQYF
TGTGCCAGCAGCCGGAATGGACTAGGCATACAGACCCAGTACTTC
>TRBJ2-5|TRBV5-4|NA|TRBD2
CASSLAGGQRETQYF
TGTGCCAGCAGCTTAGCGGGGGGCCAACGGGAGACCCAGTACTTC
>TRBJ1-5|TRBV28|NA|TRBD1
CASSAGTGVWQPQHF
TGTGCCAGCAGCGCCGGGACAGGGGTCTGGCAGCCCCAGCATTTT
>TRBJ2-1|TRBV28|once|TRBD2
CASTGGSSGRGLYEQFF
TGTGCCAGTACAGGGGGGTCTAGCGGGAGAGGGCTGTATGAGCAGTTCTTC
>TRBJ1-1|TRBV6-2/TRBV6-3|NA|NA
CASSYSLGRGNTEAFF
TGTGCCAGCAGTTACTCGTTAGGCAGGGGGAACACTGAAGCTTTCTTT
>TRBJ2-2|TRBV5-4|few|TRBD2
CASSFREGNTGELFF
TGTGCCAGCAGCTTTCGGGAGGGGAACACCGGGGAGCTGTTTTTT
>TRBJ1-2|TRBV3-1/TRBV3-2|NA|TRBD1
CASSQNTGAEGYTF
TGTGCCAGCAGCCAGAACACAGGGGCAGAGGGCTACACCTTC
>TRBJ2-7|TRBV9|NA|NA
CASTPGVSSYEQYF
TGTGCCAGCACCCCGGGGGTAAGCTCCTACGAGCAGTACTTC
>TRBJ2-3|TRBV11-2|NA|NA
CASSLWERVGTDTQYF
TGTGCCAGCAGCTTATGGGAGAGGGTGGGCACAGATACGCAGTATTTT
>TRBJ2-1|TRBV21-1|NA|NA
CASSNLDTLSQFF
TGTGCCAGCAGCAATCTGGACACTCTGTCGCAGTTCTTC
>TRBJ2-1|TRBV3-1/TRBV3-2|many|NA
CASSPSGLATRKQFF
TGTGCCAGCAGCCCCTCTGGACTGGCAACAAGGAAGCAGTTCTTC
>TRBJ1-2|TRBV4-1|NA|TRBD1
CASSSLPGTGYGYTF
TGCGCCAGCAGCTCACTCCCGGGGACAGGCTATGGCTACACCTTC
>TRBJ2-5|TRBV20-1|NA|NA
CSASTGWKETQYF
TGCAGTGCGAGTACAGGGTGGAAAGAGACCCAGTACTTC
>TRBJ2-1|TRBV4-1|NA|TRBD1
CASSPRDRGYNEQFF
TGCGCCAGCAGCCCAAGGGACAGGGGGTACAATGAGCAGTTCTTC
>TRBJ1-5|TRBV19|few|NA
CASSIGGGRGINQPQHF
TGTGCCAGTAGTATCGGTGGCGGCCGGGGGATCAATCAGCCCCAGCATTTT
>TRBJ1-2|TRBV7-9|NA|NA
CASSPSGLSNYGYTF
TGTGCCAGCAGCCCCTCGGGACTTTCTAACTATGGCTACACCTTC
>TRBJ2-4|TRBV7-9|NA|NA
CASSRTEQLKNIQYF
TGTGCCAGCAGCCGAACAGAACAGCTCAAAAACATTCAGTACTTC
>TRBJ2-5|TRBV2|NA|TRBD1
CASSVTGGYYGETQYF
TGTGCCAGCAGTGTGACAGGGGGCTATTACGGAGAGACCCAGTACTTC
>TRBJ2-1|TRBV15|NA|TRBD1
CATSRDGQGAYNEQFF
TGTGCCACCAGCAGAGACGGTCAGGGGGCGTACAATGAGCAGTTCTTC
>TRBJ2-3|TRBV7-2|NA|NA
CASSLLASPTDTQYF
TGTGCCAGCAGCTTATTGGCCTCCCCCACAGATACGCAGTATTTT
>TRBJ2-1|TRBV7-9|NA|NA
CASSLVAGEGFF
TGTGCCAGCAGCTTAGTGGCAGGGGAGGGGTTCTTC
>TRBJ2-1|TRBV7-9|once|NA
CATQTPKHEDNEQFF
TGTGCCACCCAAACACCCAAACACGAGGACAATGAGCAGTTCTTC
>TRBJ1-1|TRBV11-2|once|NA
CASSLSRGGNTEAFF
TGTGCCAGCAGCTTAAGTAGGGGGGGGAACACTGAAGCTTTCTTT
>TRBJ1-1|TRBV9|NA|NA
CASSVAGGGPQNTEAFF
TGTGCCAGCAGCGTAGCGGGGGGGGGCCCCCAGAACACTGAAGCTTTCTTT
>TRBJ1-1|TRBV7-3|NA|NA
CASSLQGSNTEAFF
TGTGCCAGCAGCTTACAGGGGTCGAACACTGAAGCTTTCTTT
>TRBJ2-5|TRBV24-1|NA|TRBD1
CATSDPGQGGETQYF
TGTGCCACCAGTGACCCGGGACAGGGGGGAGAGACCCAGTACTTC
>TRBJ2-5|TRBV30|NA|NA
CAWSLEETQYF
TGTGCCTGGAGTCTGGAGGAGACCCAGTACTTC
>TRBJ1-1|TRBV7-3|NA|NA
CASSLESAGNTEAFF
TGTGCCAGCAGCTTAGAATCTGCAGGAAACACTGAAGCTTTCTTT
>TRBJ2-1|TRBV5-4|NA|TRBD2
CASSSTSGPYNEQFF
TGTGCCAGCAGCTCGACTAGCGGGCCCTACAATGAGCAGTTCTTC
>TRBJ2-4|TRBV6-1|NA|TRBD1
CASSEIAGGLMIAKNIQYF
TGTGCCAGCAGTGAAATAGCAGGGGGATTGATGATAGCCAAAAACATTCAGTACTTC
>TRBJ1-1|TRBV19|NA|TRBD1
CASSPWTGVDGTEAFF
TGTGCCAGTAGTCCTTGGACAGGGGTTGATGGGACTGAAGCTTTCTTT
>TRBJ2-1|TRBV28|NA|NA
CASKNRVSYNEQFF
TGTGCCAGCAAGAACAGAGTCTCCTACAATGAGCAGTTCTTC